Sequencing of this T cell receptor (beta chain) was carried out in a study of metastatic and nonmetastatic thyroid tumors. Study-level findings and limits: Relative to benign nodules, malignant thyroid tumors were reportedly characterized by significantly elevated TCR beta diversity in blood and tumor.

Each patient went into thyroid surgery without having received any treatment. Comment on this clone: The antigen remains unidentified.

Via MiXCR, TCRdb re-called the PCR reads. The sample holds over 50,000 clones; roughly 29% are singletons and the top ten take about 15%. The CDR3 consists of 16 residues. Trimming removed 3 bases from V and 7 bases from J; junction bases left unmatched: 13. Per the germline V gene, CDR1 is MNHNS and CDR2 is SASEGT. The receptor's source is a female donor with papillary thyroid cancer or a benign thyroid nodule (not recorded which). Some clones in this sample may be carry-over from other donors' samples. Sequenced material: blood. V is TRBV6-1 and J is TRBJ2-7; 9 nucleotides line up with TRBD1. The DNA for the CDR3 is TGTGCCAGCAGTGATTCGCACCGGGACAGGGTCAGGGAGCAGTACTTC. It is translated as CASSDSHRDRVREQYF.